The subject of this entry is one T cell receptor (beta chain). TCRdb keeps only in-frame clones here, not all; method: immunoSEQ multiplex PCR. The sample records 70,000 or so clones, 70% to 90% being singletons. The germline CDR1 and CDR2 sequences are MGHRA and YSYEKL. The CDR3 is made up of 15 amino acids. Trimming stripped 2 bases from V and 0 bases from J, with 8 bases between. This entry belongs to a study of blood T cell repertoires in COVID-19. Turning to the study itself: In each case, the material was cDNA or gDNA derived from T cells, B-cell-depleted T cells, or PBMCs.

Specimen: peripheral blood. This receptor was identified in a man aged 70-80 years with active or convalescent COVID-19. The chain joins TRBV4-1 to TRBJ2-1, with D perhaps matching TRBD2 (6 bases). CDR3 in DNA: TGCGCCAGCAGCCAACTCGGGAGCTCCTACAATGAGCAGTTCTTC. This encodes CASSQLGSSYNEQFF.